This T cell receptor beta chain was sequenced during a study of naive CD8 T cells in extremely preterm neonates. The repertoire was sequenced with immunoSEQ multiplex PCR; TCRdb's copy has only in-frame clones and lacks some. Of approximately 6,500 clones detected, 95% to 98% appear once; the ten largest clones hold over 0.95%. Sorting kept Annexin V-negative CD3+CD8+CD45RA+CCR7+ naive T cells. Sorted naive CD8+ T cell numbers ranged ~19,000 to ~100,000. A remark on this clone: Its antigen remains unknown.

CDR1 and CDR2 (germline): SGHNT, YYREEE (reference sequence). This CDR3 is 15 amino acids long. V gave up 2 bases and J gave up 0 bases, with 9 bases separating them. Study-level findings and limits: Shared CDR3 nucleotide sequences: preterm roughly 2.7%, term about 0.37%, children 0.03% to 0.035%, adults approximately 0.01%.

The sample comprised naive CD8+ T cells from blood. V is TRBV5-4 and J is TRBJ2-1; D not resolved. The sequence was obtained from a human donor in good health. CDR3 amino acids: CASSLDGGSYNEQFF. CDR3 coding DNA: TGTGCCAGCAGCTTAGATGGCGGCTCCTACAATGAGCAGTTCTTC.